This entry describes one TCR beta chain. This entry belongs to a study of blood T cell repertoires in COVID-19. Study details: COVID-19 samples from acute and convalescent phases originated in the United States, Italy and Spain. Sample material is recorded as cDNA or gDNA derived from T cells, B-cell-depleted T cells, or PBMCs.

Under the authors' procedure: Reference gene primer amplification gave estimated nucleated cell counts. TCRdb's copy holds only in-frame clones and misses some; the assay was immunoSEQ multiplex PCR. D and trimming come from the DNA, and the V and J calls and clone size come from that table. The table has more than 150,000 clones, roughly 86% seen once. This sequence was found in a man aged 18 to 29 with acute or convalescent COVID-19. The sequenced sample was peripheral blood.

CDR3 in amino acids: CASSQGLAGGKRNTQYF. The DNA for the CDR3 is TGCGCCAGCAGCCAAGGACTAGCGGGGGGGAAAAGGAATACGCAGTATTTT. This chain links TRBV4-1 with TRBJ2-3; TRBD2 matches 14 bases. The CDR3 consists of 17 residues. CDR1 and CDR2 from the germline V gene are MGHRA and YSYEKL. The junction had 7 bases not matched to a gene; V was cut back by 1 base and J by 7 bases.